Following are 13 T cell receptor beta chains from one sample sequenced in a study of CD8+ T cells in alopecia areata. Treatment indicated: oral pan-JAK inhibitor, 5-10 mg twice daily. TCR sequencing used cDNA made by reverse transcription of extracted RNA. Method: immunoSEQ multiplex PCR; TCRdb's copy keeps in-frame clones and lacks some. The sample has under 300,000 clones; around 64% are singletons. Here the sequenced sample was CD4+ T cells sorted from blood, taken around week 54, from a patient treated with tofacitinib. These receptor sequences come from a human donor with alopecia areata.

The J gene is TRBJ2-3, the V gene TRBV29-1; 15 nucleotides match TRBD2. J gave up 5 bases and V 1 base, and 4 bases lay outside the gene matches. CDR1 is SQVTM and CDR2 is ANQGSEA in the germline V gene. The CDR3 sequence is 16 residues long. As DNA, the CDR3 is TGCAGCGTTGAAGGCGGACTAGCGGGGGGGAGAGATACGCAGTATTTT. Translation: CSVEGGLAGGRDTQYF.

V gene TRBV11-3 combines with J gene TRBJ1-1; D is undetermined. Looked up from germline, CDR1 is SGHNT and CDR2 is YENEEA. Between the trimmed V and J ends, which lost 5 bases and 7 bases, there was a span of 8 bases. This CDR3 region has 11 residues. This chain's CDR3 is CASSAGNEAFF. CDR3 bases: TGTGCCAGCAGCGCTGGAAATGAAGCTTTCTTT.

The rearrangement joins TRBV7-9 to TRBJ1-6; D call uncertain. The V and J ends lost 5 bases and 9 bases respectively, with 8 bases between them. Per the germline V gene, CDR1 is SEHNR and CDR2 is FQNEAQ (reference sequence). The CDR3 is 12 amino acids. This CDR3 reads CASSREGSPLHF. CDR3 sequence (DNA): TGTGCCAGCAGCCGTGAGGGTTCACCCCTCCACTTT.

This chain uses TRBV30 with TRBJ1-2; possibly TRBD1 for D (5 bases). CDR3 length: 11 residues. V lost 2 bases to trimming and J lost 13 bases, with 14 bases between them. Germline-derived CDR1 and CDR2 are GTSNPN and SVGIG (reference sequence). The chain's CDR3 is CAWSRQSFCTF. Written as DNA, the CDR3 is TGTGCCTGGAGTCGACAGTCTTTTTGCACCTTC.

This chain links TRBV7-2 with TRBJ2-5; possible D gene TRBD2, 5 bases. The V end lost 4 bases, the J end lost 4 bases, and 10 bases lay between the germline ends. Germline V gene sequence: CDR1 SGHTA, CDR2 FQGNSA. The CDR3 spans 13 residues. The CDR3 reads CASSYGVGETQYF. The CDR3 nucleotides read TGTGCCAGCAGCTACGGGGTAGGAGAGACCCAGTACTTC. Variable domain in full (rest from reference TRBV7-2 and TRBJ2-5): GAGVSQSPSNKVTEKGKDVELRCDPISGHTALYWYRQSLGQGLEFLIYFQGNSAPDKSGLPSDRFSAERTGGSVSTLTIQRTQQEDSAVYLCASSYGVGETQYFGPGTRLLVL.

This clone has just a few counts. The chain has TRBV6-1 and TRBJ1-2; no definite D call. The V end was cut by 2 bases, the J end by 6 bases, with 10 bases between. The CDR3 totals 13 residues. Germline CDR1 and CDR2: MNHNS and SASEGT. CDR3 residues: CASSEFGDHGYTF. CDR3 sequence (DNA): TGTGCCAGCAGTGAATTTGGGGATCATGGCTACACCTTC.

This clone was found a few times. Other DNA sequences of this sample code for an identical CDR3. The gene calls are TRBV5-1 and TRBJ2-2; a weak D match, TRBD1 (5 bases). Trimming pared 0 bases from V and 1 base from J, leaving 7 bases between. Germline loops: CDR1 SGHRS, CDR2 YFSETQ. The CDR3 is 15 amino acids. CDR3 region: CASSLGGQNTGELFF. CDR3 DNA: TGCGCCAGCAGCTTGGGAGGACAGAACACCGGGGAGCTGTTTTTT.

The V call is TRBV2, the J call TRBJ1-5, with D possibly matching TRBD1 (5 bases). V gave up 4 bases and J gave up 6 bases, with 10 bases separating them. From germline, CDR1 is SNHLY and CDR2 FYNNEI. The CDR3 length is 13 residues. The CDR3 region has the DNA TGTGCCAGCAGTGGTGGGGGAACTCAGCCCCAGCATTTT. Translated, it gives CASSGGGTQPQHF.

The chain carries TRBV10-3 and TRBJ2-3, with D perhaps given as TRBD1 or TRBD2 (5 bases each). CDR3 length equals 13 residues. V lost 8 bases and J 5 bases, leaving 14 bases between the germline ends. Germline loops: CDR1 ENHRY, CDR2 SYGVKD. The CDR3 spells CAIGGASKDTQYF. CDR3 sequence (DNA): TGTGCCATCGGGGGAGCTTCTAAAGATACGCAGTATTTT.

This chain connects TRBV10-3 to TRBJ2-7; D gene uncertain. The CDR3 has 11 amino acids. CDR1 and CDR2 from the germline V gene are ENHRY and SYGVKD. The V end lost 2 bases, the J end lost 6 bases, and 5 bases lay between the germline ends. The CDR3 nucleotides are TGTGCCATCAGTGAGACGGGCGAGCAGTACTTC. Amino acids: CAISETGEQYF.

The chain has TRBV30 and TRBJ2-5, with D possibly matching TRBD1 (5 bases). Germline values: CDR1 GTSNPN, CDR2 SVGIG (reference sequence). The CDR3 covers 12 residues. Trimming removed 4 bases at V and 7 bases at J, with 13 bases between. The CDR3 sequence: CAWMAGSVTQYF. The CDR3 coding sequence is TGTGCCTGGATGGCAGGGTCGGTGACCCAGTACTTC.

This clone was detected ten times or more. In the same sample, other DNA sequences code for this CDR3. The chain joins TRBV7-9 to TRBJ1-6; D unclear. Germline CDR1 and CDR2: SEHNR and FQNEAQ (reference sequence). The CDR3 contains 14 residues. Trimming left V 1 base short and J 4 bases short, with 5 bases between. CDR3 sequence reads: CASSLEQYNSPLHF. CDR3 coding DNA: TGTGCCAGCAGCTTAGAACAGTATAATTCACCCCTCCACTTT. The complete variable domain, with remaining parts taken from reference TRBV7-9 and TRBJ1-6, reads DTGVSQNPRHKITKRGQNVTFRCDPISEHNRLYWYRQTLGQGPEFLTYFQNEAQLEKSRLLSDRFSAERPKGSFSTLEIQRTEQGDSAMYLCASSLEQYNSPLHFGNGTRLTVT.

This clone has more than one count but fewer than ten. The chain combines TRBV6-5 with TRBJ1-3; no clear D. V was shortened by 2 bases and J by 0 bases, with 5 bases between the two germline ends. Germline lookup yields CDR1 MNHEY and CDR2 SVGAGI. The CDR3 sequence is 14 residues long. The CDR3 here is CASSYSTSGNTIYF. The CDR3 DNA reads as TGTGCCAGCAGTTACAGTACCTCTGGAAACACCATATATTTT.